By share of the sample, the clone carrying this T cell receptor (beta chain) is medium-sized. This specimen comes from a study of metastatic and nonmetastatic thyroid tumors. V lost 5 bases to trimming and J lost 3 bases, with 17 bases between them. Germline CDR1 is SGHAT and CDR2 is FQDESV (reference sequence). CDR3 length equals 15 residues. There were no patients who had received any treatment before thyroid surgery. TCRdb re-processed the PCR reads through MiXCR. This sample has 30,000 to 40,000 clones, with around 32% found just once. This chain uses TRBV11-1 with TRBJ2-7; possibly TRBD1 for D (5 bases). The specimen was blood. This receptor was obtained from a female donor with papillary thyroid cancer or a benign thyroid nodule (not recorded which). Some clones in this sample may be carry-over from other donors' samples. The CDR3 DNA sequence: TGTGCCAGCAGCACGACAGCCGAAGGTCTCTACGAGCAGTACTTC. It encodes CASSTTAEGLYEQYF.